The 16 T cell receptor beta chains given below trace back to one sample, sequenced in a study of blood T cell repertoires in COVID-19. Here immunoSEQ multiplex PCR was the method, and the copy in TCRdb shows in-frame clones only, minus some. Here the sample spans approximately 230,000 clones, approximately 86% being singletons. Specimen: PBMCs or T cells enriched from blood (not recorded which). The receptor source for this set is a woman in her 30s with acute COVID-19.

The chain joins TRBV6-1 to TRBJ1-2; 12 nucleotides match TRBD1. CDR1 is MNHNS and CDR2 is SASEGT in the germline V gene. The V and J ends lost 4 bases and 7 bases, in that order; junction bases with no gene match: 13. The CDR3 runs 17 residues. In DNA form, the CDR3 reads TGTGCCAGCAGTGTCTTAGGGACAGGGGGCGGATCTCGTGGCTACACCTTC. This translates into CASSVLGTGGGSRGYTF.

V and J are TRBV4-1 and TRBJ2-1; the D gene is possibly TRBD1 (5 bases). This CDR3 has 16 residues. Per the germline V gene, CDR1 is MGHRA and CDR2 is YSYEKL. Trimming took off 0 bases at V and 5 bases at J, with 14 bases between the two ends. The CDR3 DNA sequence: TGCGCCAGCAGCCAAGATTCCATAGGGGTCAACAATGAGCAGTTCTTC. Encoded protein: CASSQDSIGVNNEQFF.

This chain joins TRBV10-3 and TRBJ1-3; no clear D. The CDR3 runs to 15 residues. Trimming removed 7 bases from V and 4 bases from J, with 17 bases in between. In germline, CDR1 is ENHRY, CDR2 SYGVKD. Here the CDR3 DNA reads TGTGCCATCACCAGCCGGGCGCCGGGGGGAAACACCATATATTTT. Its protein product is CAITSRAPGGNTIYF.

CDR3 residues: CATSGGAGRNSPLHF. CDR3 nucleotides: TGTGCCACCAGCGGGGGAGCCGGGAGAAATTCACCCCTCCACTTT. The V and J genes are TRBV19 and TRBJ1-6, with D possibly being TRBD1 (5 bases). Germline lookup yields CDR1 LNHDA and CDR2 SQIVND (reference sequence). Trimming removed 10 bases at V and 7 bases at J, with 20 bases between. The CDR3 loop spans 15 amino acids.

The chain couples TRBV7-9 to TRBJ2-7; TRBD1 aligns across 9 bases. The CDR3 sequence is 14 residues long. V lost 5 bases, J lost 4 bases, and 6 bases stayed unmatched. In germline, CDR1 is SEHNR, CDR2 FQNEAQ (reference sequence). The CDR3 loop reads CASSPGTGSYEQYF. The CDR3 DNA reads TGTGCCAGCAGCCCGGGGACAGGGTCGTACGAGCAGTACTTC.

The V call is TRBV11-2, the J call TRBJ2-7, with TRBD1 matching 7 bases. Germline assignment: CDR1 SGHAT and CDR2 FQNNGV. The CDR3 has 16 residues. Trimming took 7 bases from V and 2 from J; bases not matched to a gene: 14. In DNA form, the CDR3 reads TGTGCCAGCACGCCCTACGGCTTGGACAGGCCCTACGAGCAGTACTTC. Translating it yields CASTPYGLDRPYEQYF.

The chain recombines TRBV2 with TRBJ2-5, with TRBD1 as a possible D gene (5 bases). Trimming shortened V by 8 bases and J by 4 bases, and 5 bases separated the two germline ends. CDR3 length: 10 residues. Looked up from germline, CDR1 is SNHLY and CDR2 is FYNNEI. CDR3 in DNA: TGTGCCAGCCAGGGAGAGACCCAGTACTTC. It translates to CASQGETQYF.

This clone was counted a single time. CDR3 amino acids: CSAAGVGEQYF. DNA of the CDR3: TGCAGCGCGGCAGGGGTGGGCGAGCAGTACTTC. The chain links TRBV29-1 to TRBJ2-7, with D tentatively TRBD1 (6 bases). Trimming left V 7 bases short and J 6 bases short, with 13 bases between. CDR3 length equals 11 residues. Germline assignment: CDR1 SQVTM and CDR2 ANQGSEA.

CDR3 bases: TGTGCCAGCAGCTTATCCAGTGTAAGCTACGAGCAGTACTTC. It specifies CASSLSSVSYEQYF. The J gene is TRBJ2-7, the V gene TRBV7-9, with D unclear. V dropped 2 bases and J dropped 3 bases, with 11 bases sitting between them. The germline CDR1 and CDR2 sequences are SEHNR and FQNEAQ (reference sequence). The CDR3 contains 14 residues. Filled out from reference TRBV7-9 and TRBJ2-7, the complete variable domain reads DTGVSQNPRHKITKRGQNVTFRCDPISEHNRLYWYRQTLGQGPEFLTYFQNEAQLEKSRLLSDRFSAERPKGSFSTLEIQRTEQGDSAMYLCASSLSSVSYEQYFGPGTRLTVT.

V usage is TRBV19 and J usage is TRBJ1-5, with D possibly matching TRBD1 (5 bases). CDR1 and CDR2 (germline): LNHDA, SQIVND (reference sequence). V was clipped by 5 bases and J by 3 bases, with 11 bases between them. The CDR3 has 14 amino acids. Here the CDR3 DNA reads TGTGCCAGTAGTCCTGACAGATACAATCAGCCCCAGCATTTT. Amino acids: CASSPDRYNQPQHF.

The chain uses TRBV27 and TRBJ2-7; a weak D match, TRBD2 (5 bases). This CDR3 spans 15 amino acids. Per germline, CDR1 MNHEY and CDR2 SMNVEV (reference sequence). V was clipped by 5 bases and J by 0 bases, with 14 bases between them. The CDR3 DNA is TGTGCCAGCAGTATCCATGTGGGAGTCTCCTACGAGCAGTACTTC. It is translated as CASSIHVGVSYEQYF.

V and J are TRBV11-1 and TRBJ2-5; D call uncertain. The CDR3 sequence is 13 residues long. Trimming took off 4 bases at V and 0 bases at J, with 6 bases between the two ends. Germline values: CDR1 SGHAT, CDR2 FQDESV (reference sequence). CDR3 sequence: CASSSGYQETQYF. The CDR3 DNA follows: TGTGCCAGCAGCTCCGGGTACCAAGAGACCCAGTACTTC.

This clone was observed once. The CDR3 protein is CASRNRTGVSRDTGELFF. CDR3 bases: TGTGCCAGCAGAAACCGGACAGGGGTTTCACGGGACACCGGGGAGCTGTTTTTT. The chain carries TRBV7-6 and TRBJ2-2; 9 bases fit TRBD1. The CDR3 contains 18 residues. The V gene end was trimmed by 6 bases and the J gene end by 3 bases; junction bases not matched to a gene: 14. Germline V gives CDR1 SGHVS, CDR2 FNYEAQ.

The rearrangement joins TRBV28 to TRBJ1-5, with 8 bases lining up with TRBD1. The CDR3 covers 16 residues. Looked up from germline, CDR1 is MDHEN and CDR2 is SYDVKM. V shed 6 bases and J 5 bases; nucleotides not matched to a gene: 12. CDR3 region: CASRLVPGQEDQPQHF. The CDR3 DNA reads TGTGCCAGCAGGCTTGTTCCGGGACAGGAGGATCAGCCCCAGCATTTT.

The chain has TRBV5-1 and TRBJ1-1; D unresolved. The CDR3 spans 14 residues. V was shortened by 2 bases and J by 2 bases, with 10 bases between the two germline ends. Germline V gene data show CDR1 as SGHRS and CDR2 as YFSETQ. The DNA of the CDR3 is TGCGCCAGCAGCTTATTCAGTAAAAACACTGAAGCTTTCTTT. Translated: CASSLFSKNTEAFF.

CDR3 sequence reads: CASSWTSGRANEQFF. The CDR3 nucleotides read TGTGCCAGCAGCTGGACTAGCGGGAGGGCAAATGAGCAGTTCTTC. The chain joins TRBV7-2 to TRBJ2-1; 15 nucleotides agree with TRBD2. The V and J ends lost 4 bases and 7 bases, in that order; junction bases with no gene match: 2. The CDR3 spans 15 residues. Germline V lookup: CDR1 SGHTA, CDR2 FQGNSA.